Shown below are 8 T cell receptor beta chains from a single sample sequenced in a study of T cell repertoires in cytomegalovirus infection. These receptors' targets are unknown. Via MiXCR, TCRdb re-called the reads, giving one row per CDR3 protein. The sample lists some 480,000 distinct CDR3 sequences; more than 30% were seen once. The sequenced sample was cultured PBMCs, obtained from culture after CMV antigen stimulation. Receptors originate from a human donor in good health (CMV status not recorded). Some clones in this sample may be carry-over from other donors' samples.

This clonotype was recorded once. This chain uses TRBV20-1 with TRBJ1-2; D gene unclear. Germline V lookup: CDR1 DFQATT, CDR2 SNEGSKA (reference sequence). The CDR3 is made up of 13 amino acids. Trimming took off 2 bases at V and 4 bases at J, with 11 bases between the two ends. This CDR3 reads CSARFLSGYGYTF. The CDR3 nucleotides are TGCAGTGCTAGATTCCTATCCGGCTATGGCTACACCTTC.

The chain couples TRBV7-9 to TRBJ2-1; D is unclear. The germline V gene has CDR1 SEHNR and CDR2 FQNEAQ (reference sequence). Deletions cut 5 bases from V and 6 bases from J, with 8 bases between. The CDR3 loop spans 12 amino acids. The CDR3 region is CASSLKFNEQFF. CDR3 bases: TGTGCCAGCAGCCTTAAATTCAATGAGCAGTTCTTC.

This clonotype has a handful of counts. The gene calls are TRBV25-1 and TRBJ2-5, with TRBD2 matching over 8 bases. Germline V gene data show CDR1 as MGHDK and CDR2 as SYGVNS. The CDR3 runs 16 residues. V was clipped by 0 bases and J by 5 bases; unmatched bases: 8. CDR3: CASSEYIGRAEETQYF. The CDR3 DNA reads TGTGCCAGCAGTGAATATATCGGGAGGGCCGAGGAGACCCAGTACTTC.

The rearrangement uses TRBV5-1 and TRBJ2-1, with 11 nucleotides matching TRBD1. V lost 0 bases and J lost 6; bases outside the gene matches: 11. The CDR3 has 18 amino acids. The germline gives CDR1 SGHRS, CDR2 YFSETQ. This CDR3 reads CASSLVPLMGQGGNEQFF. As DNA, the CDR3 is TGCGCCAGCAGCTTGGTTCCTTTAATGGGACAGGGGGGCAATGAGCAGTTCTTC.

J is TRBJ2-7 and V is TRBV11-1; 7 bases map to TRBD2. Looked up from germline, CDR1 is SGHAT and CDR2 is FQDESV (reference sequence). This CDR3 contains 14 residues. V gave up 1 base and J gave up 2 bases; unmatched junction bases: 2. The CDR3 sequence is CASSLGTRAYEQYF. The CDR3 DNA reads as TGTGCCAGCAGCTTAGGGACTAGAGCCTACGAGCAGTACTTC.

This clonotype was counted only a few times. The chain employs TRBV6-1 and TRBJ2-5; 8 bases agree with TRBD1. CDR1 MNHNS and CDR2 SASEGT come from the germline V gene. Trimming took 5 bases from V and 5 from J; bases not matched to a gene: 13. The CDR3 contains 16 residues. CDR3 in DNA: TGTGCCAGCAGTTATAGTCCCGGCAGGGGGCTGGAGACCCAGTACTTC. Translating gives CASSYSPGRGLETQYF.

The chain joins TRBV12-3 or TRBV12-4 to TRBJ1-2; 9 bases match TRBD1. CDR3 length: 13 amino acids. The V segment lost 7 bases and the J segment 4 bases; nucleotides outside the gene matches: 4. The CDR3 nucleotides read TGTGCCAGCACCCAACAGGGGGCCTATGGCTACACCTTC. Protein: CASTQQGAYGYTF.

The chain has TRBV6-5 and TRBJ2-5; 8 positions match TRBD1. Losses at the gene ends were 2 bases for V and 5 bases for J; bases not matched to a gene: 7. The CDR3 consists of 15 residues. Germline CDR1 reads MNHEY; CDR2 reads SVGAGI. The CDR3 loop is CASSYSRGRVETQYF. DNA for the CDR3: TGTGCCAGCAGTTACAGCAGGGGGCGGGTTGAGACCCAGTACTTC.